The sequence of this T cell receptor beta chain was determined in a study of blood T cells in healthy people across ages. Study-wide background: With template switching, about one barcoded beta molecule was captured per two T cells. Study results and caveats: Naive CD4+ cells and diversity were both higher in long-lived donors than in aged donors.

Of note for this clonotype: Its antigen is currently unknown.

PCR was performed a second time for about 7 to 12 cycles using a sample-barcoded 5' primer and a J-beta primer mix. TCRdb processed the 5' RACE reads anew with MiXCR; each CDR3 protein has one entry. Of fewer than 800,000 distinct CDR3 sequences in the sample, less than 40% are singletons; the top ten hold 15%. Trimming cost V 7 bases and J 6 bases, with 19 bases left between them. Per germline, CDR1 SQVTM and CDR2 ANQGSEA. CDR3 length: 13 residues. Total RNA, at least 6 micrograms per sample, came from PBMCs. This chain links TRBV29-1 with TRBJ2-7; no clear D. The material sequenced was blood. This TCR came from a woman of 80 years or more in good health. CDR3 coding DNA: TGCAGCGGAACCGACCCCCCAAGCTGCGAGCAGTACTTC. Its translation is CSGTDPPSCEQYF.